This T cell receptor beta chain was obtained from a study of T cells in Graves' hyperthyroidism and ophthalmopathy. This clonotype was found many times. Amplification of TCR beta CDR3 regions was performed using RNA transcripts as template. A first-round RT-PCR of the TCR CDR3 used the HTBI primer set. TCRdb re-analysed the multiplex PCR reads in MiXCR, keeping a single row per CDR3 protein. This sample has 250,000 to 300,000 distinct CDR3 sequences, with more than 14% found just once. V lost 7 bases and J 3 bases, leaving 6 bases between the germline ends. Germline V CDR1 and CDR2: SQVTM, ANQGSEA. The CDR3 sequence is 10 residues long.

This clonotype was obtained from a woman aged 40 to 50 with Graves' hyperthyroidism that later progressed to Graves' ophthalmopathy. The chain recombines TRBV29-1 with TRBJ2-5; the D is unclear. Sequenced material: blood. The CDR3: CSAGEETQYF. CDR3 coding DNA: TGCAGCGCCGGTGAAGAGACCCAGTACTTC.